This TCR beta chain was retrieved from a study of blood T cells in healthy people across ages. Germline-derived CDR1 and CDR2 are SGHRS and YFSETQ. The CDR3 runs 15 residues. With V trimmed by 4 bases and J by 8 bases, 12 bases remained unmatched. Primed by a sample-barcoded 5' primer and a J-beta primer mix, a second PCR proceeded for about 7 to 12 cycles. TCRdb ran MiXCR on the 5' RACE reads and lists one entry per CDR3 protein. The sample has roughly 1,100,000 distinct CDR3 sequences; approximately 26% are singletons. The sample was also linked to a second study, of T cells of mothers and their children. That paper adds: No persistent microchimeric T cell clones were detected at roughly 100 clones per million clonotypes sensitivity.

The receptor's source is a girl aged 2-10 years in good health. The sample was blood. J is TRBJ1-2 and V is TRBV5-1, with 9 bases matching TRBD1. The DNA of the CDR3 is TGCGCCAGCAGCCCACTACAGGGGGCGCGGGACGGCTACACCTTC. The encoded protein is CASSPLQGARDGYTF.